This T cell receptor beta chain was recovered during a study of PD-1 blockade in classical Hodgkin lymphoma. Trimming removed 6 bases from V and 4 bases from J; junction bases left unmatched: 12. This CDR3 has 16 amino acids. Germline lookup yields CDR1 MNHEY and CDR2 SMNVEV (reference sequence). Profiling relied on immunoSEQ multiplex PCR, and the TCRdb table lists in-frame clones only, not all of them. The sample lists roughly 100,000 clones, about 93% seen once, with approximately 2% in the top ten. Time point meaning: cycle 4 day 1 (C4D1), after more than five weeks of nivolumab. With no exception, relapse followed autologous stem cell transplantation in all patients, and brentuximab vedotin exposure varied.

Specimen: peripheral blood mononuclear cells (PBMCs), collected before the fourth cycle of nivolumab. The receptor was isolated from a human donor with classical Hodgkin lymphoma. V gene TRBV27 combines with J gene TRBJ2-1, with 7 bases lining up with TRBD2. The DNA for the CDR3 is TGTGCCAGCAGACTAAGGGCTAGCGGAACTTACAATGAGCAGTTCTTC. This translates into CASRLRASGTYNEQFF.